This note documents a single TCR beta chain sequence. Unique molecular identifiers were incorporated during preparation of the TCRbeta library. A single record per CDR3 protein comes from TCRdb applying MiXCR to the PCR reads. The sample yields some 350,000 distinct CDR3 sequences, approximately 10% seen once. The data derive from a study of T-cell reconstitution after alpha-beta-depleted transplantation in children. Germline V gives CDR1 SGHTA, CDR2 FQGNSA. This CDR3 region has 14 residues. With V trimmed by 7 bases and J by 4 bases, 7 bases remained unmatched. V usage is TRBV7-2 and J usage is TRBJ2-3, with 8 bases that match TRBD1. This TCR was sampled from a human donor who donated a stem cell graft to a child with acute lymphoblastic leukemia. The sequences come from PBMCs from the stem cell graft donor, collected from the stem cell graft. In DNA, the CDR3 is TGTGCCAGCACCCGGACAGGGTTCGCAGATACGCAGTATTTT. The encoded protein is CASTRTGFADTQYF.